Listed below are T cell receptor beta chains from one sample, sequenced in a study of T cells in Graves' hyperthyroidism and ophthalmopathy. TCRdb independently ran MiXCR on the multiplex PCR reads; one entry per CDR3 protein. Counted here are 600,000 to 850,000 distinct CDR3 sequences, approximately 19% occurring once; the ten biggest clones make up roughly a sixth. The sequencing input was blood. The receptors were gathered from a woman between 50 and 59 years old with Graves' hyperthyroidism that later progressed to Graves' ophthalmopathy. Each CDR3 is given with its conserved first and last residue.

length,V,J,CDR3
15,TRBV4-1,TRBJ2-7,CASSQVTGGDYEQYF
11,TRBV29-1,TRBJ2-1,CSVSSRGEQFF
15,TRBV7-3,TRBJ2-3,CASSLGGGITDTQYF
15,TRBV20-1,TRBJ1-3,CSASPAERLGNTIYF
18,TRBV7-9,TRBJ2-2,CASSTSATGGWGTGELFF
17,TRBV6-6,TRBJ2-4,CASSYSLEGAVGNIQYF
17,TRBV15,TRBJ1-6,CATSRADRLESNSPLHF
14,TRBV20-1,TRBJ1-1,CSARGQRNRGEAFF
14,TRBV10-3,TRBJ2-2,CAISDRTNTGELFF
16,TRBV19,TRBJ1-3,CASTPGDTGAGNTIYF
16,TRBV25-1,TRBJ1-3,CASSEYGDPSGNTIYF
16,TRBV10-3,TRBJ2-3,CATKWVFGGGTDTQYF
15,TRBV4-1,TRBJ2-7,CASSQETGLAYEQYF
12,TRBV20-1,TRBJ2-7,CSARRGSYEQYF
15,TRBV19,TRBJ1-1,CASSLGLSEYTEAFF
14,TRBV3-1,TRBJ1-6,CASSQDSSGYTLHF
17,TRBV7-2,TRBJ2-5,CASSLQAGTGGGETQYF
15,TRBV20-1,TRBJ2-7,CSAQLGQALTYEQYF
13,TRBV9,TRBJ2-3,CASSVRSTDTQYF
14,TRBV3-1,TRBJ1-1,CASSQARDRTEAFF
15,TRBV7-9,TRBJ2-3,CASSSTVPSTDTQYF
15,TRBV7-8,TRBJ2-1,CASSPRLGAPNEQFF
16,TRBV5-6,TRBJ1-3,CASSPSPGGSGNTIYF
21,TRBV6-5,TRBJ1-2,CASSYCSNCRDRGRKYYGYTF
15,TRBV9,TRBJ2-3,CASSVPPGGPDTQYF
19,TRBV6-5,TRBJ1-2,CASSYHKSGTGAKNYGYTF
13,TRBV27,TRBJ2-5,CASSFGWEETQYF
17,TRBV11-2,TRBJ2-1,CASSLDRTSGGSNEQFF
15,TRBV19,TRBJ2-7,CASSIGTGLDYEQYF